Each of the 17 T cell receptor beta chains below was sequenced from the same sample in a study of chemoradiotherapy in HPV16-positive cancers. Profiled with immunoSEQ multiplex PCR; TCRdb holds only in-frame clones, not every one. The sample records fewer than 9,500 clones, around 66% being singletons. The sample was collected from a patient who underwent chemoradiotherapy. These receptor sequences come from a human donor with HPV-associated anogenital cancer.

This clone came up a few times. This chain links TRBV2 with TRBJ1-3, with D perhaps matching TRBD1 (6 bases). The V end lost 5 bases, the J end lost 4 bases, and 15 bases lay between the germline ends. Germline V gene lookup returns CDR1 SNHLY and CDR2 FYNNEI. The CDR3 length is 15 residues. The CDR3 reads CASSTTGWSGNTIYF. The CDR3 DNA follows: TGTGCCAGCAGTACAACAGGGTGGTCCGGAAACACCATATATTTT. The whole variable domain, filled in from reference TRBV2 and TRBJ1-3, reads EPEVTQTPSHQVTQMGQEVILRCVPISNHLYFYWYRQILGQKVEFLVSFYNNEISEKSEIFDDQFSVERPDGSNFTLKIRSTKLEDSAMYFCASSTTGWSGNTIYFGEGSWLTVV.

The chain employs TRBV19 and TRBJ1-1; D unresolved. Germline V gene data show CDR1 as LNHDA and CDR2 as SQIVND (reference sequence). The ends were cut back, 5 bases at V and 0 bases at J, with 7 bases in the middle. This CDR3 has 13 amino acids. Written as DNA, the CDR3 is TGTGCCAGTAGTGCCTCCCTGAACACTGAAGCTTTCTTT. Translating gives CASSASLNTEAFF. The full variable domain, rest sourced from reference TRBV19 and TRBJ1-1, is DGGITQSPKYLFRKEGQNVTLSCEQNLNHDAMYWYRQDPGQGLRLIYYSQIVNDFQKGDIAEGYSVSREKKESFPLTVTSAQKNPTAFYLCASSASLNTEAFFGQGTRLTVV.

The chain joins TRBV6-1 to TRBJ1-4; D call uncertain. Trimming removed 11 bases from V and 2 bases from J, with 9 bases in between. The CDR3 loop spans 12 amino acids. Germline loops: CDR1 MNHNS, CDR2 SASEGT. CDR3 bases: TGTGCCGGGCAGAGTACTAATGAAAAACTGTTTTTT. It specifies CAGQSTNEKLFF.

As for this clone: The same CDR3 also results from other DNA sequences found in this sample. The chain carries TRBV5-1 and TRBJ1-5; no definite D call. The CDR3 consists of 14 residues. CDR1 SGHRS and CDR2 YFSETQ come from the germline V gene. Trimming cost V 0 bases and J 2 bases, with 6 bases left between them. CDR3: CASSLDGGNQPQHF. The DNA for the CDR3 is TGCGCCAGCAGCTTGGATGGGGGCAATCAGCCCCAGCATTTT. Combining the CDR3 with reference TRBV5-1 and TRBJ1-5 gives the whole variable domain KAGVTQTPRYLIKTRGQQVTLSCSPISGHRSVSWYQQTPGQGLQFLFEYFSETQRNKGNFPGRFSGRQFSNSRSEMNVSTLELGDSALYLCASSLDGGNQPQHFGDGTRLSIL.

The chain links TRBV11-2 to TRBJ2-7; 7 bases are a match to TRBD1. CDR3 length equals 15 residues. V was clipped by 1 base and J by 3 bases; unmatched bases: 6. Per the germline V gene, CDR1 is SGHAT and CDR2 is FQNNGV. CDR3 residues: CASSLVAQGVYEQYF. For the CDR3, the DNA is TGTGCCAGCAGCTTAGTGGCGCAGGGGGTCTACGAGCAGTACTTC.

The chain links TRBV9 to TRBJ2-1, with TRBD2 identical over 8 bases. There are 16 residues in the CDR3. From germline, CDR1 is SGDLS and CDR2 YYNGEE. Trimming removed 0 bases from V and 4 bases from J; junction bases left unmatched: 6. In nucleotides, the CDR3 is TGTGCCAGCAGCGTAGGGTTTGGACTAGCTTACAATGAGCAGTTCTTC. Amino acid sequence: CASSVGFGLAYNEQFF.

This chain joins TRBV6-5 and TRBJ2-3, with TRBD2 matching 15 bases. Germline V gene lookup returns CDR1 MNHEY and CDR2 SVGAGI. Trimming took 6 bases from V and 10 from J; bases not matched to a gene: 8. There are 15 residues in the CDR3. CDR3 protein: CASRRGLAGGEAQYF. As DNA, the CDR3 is TGTGCCAGCAGACGCGGACTAGCGGGGGGGGAGGCGCAGTATTTT.

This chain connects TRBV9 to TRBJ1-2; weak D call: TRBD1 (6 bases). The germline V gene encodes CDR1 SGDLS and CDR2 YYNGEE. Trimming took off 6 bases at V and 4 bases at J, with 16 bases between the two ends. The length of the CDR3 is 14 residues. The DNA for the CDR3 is TGTGCCAGCACCAGGGGCGTTGACCTCTATGGCTACACCTTC. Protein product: CASTRGVDLYGYTF.

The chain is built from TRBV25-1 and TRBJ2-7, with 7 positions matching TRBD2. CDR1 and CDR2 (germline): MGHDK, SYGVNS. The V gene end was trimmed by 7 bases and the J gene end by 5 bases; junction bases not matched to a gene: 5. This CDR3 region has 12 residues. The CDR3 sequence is CASTAGVNEQYF. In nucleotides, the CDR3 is TGTGCCAGCACGGCGGGGGTCAACGAGCAGTACTTC.

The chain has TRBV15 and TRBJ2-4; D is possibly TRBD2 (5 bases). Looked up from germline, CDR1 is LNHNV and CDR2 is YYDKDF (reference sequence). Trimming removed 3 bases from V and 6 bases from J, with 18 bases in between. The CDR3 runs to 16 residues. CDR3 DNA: TGTGCCACCAGCAGGGCAGAGGGATTACGAAGAAACATTCAGTACTTC. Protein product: CATSRAEGLRRNIQYF.

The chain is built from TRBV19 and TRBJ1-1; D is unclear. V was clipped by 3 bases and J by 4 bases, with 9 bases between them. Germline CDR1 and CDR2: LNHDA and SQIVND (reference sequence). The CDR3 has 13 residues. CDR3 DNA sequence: TGTGCCAGTAGTATCGCCCGCGGCACTGAAGCTTTCTTT. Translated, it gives CASSIARGTEAFF.

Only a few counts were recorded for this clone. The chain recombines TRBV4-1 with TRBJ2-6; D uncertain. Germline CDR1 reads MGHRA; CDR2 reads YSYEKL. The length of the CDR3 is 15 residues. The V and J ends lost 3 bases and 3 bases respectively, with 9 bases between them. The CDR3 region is CASSQYGGGANVLTF. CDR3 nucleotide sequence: TGCGCCAGCAGCCAGTATGGTGGTGGGGCCAACGTCCTGACTTTC.

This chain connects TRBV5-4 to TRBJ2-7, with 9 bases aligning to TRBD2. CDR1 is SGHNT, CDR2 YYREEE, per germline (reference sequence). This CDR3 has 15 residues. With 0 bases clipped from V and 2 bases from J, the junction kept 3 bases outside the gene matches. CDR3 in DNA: TGTGCCAGCAGCTTGGACCTAGCGGGAACCTACGAGCAGTACTTC. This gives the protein CASSLDLAGTYEQYF.

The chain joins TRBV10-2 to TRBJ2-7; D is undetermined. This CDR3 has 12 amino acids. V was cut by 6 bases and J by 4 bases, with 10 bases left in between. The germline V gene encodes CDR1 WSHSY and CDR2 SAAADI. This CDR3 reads CASSAGRYEQYF. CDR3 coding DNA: TGCGCCAGCAGCGCAGGTCGGTACGAGCAGTACTTC.

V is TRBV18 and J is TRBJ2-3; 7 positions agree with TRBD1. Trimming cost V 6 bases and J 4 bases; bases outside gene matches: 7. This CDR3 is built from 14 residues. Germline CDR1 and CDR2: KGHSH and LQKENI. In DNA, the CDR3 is TGTGCCAGCTCCCGACAGGGAAATGCAGATACGCAGTATTTT. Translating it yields CASSRQGNADTQYF. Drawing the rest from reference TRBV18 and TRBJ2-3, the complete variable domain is NAGVMQNPRHLVRRRGQEARLRCSPMKGHSHVYWYRQLPEEGLKFMVYLQKENIIDESGMPKERFSAEFPKEGPSILRIQQVVRGDSAAYFCASSRQGNADTQYFGPGTRLTVL.

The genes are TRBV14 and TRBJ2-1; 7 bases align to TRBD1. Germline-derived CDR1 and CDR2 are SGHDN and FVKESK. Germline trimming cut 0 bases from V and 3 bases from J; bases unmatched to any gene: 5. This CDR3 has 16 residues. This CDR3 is CASSQDKGTVYNEQFF. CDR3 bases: TGTGCCAGCAGCCAAGATAAGGGGACAGTCTACAATGAGCAGTTCTTC.

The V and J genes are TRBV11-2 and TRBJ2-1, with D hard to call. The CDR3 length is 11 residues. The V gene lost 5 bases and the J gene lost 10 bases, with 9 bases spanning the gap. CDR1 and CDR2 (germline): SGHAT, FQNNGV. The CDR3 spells CASSGPAEQFF. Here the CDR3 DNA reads TGTGCCAGCAGCGGACCGGCGGAGCAGTTCTTC.